These T cell receptor beta chains were read from a single sample in a study of CD8 T cells in Susac syndrome. TCRdb fed the immunoSEQ multiplex PCR reads into MiXCR, producing one record per CDR3 protein. The sample includes about 210,000 distinct CDR3 sequences, about 95% of them seen just once. The sample taken for sequencing was CD4+ T cells from PBMCs. Every receptor here comes from a human donor with multiple sclerosis. The CDR3 runs from the conserved cysteine through the conserved F or W. Each record gives: J gene, V gene, D gene, clone size, CDR3 protein, CDR3 DNA. D genes are given only for firm matches. The listing skips clone size in some rows; elsewhere it reads once, few, many or a size class.

j_gene: TRBJ2-1
v_gene: TRBV10-3
d_gene: NA
abundance: NA
CDR3aa: CAISESPLGEQFF
CDR3nt: TGTGCCATCAGTGAGTCCCCCCTAGGAGAGCAGTTCTTC

j_gene: TRBJ2-1
v_gene: TRBV9
d_gene: TRBD2
abundance: NA
CDR3aa: CASSVAGRGADNEQFF
CDR3nt: TGTGCCAGCAGCGTAGCGGGGCGGGGGGCCGACAATGAGCAGTTCTTC

j_gene: TRBJ2-7
v_gene: TRBV30
d_gene: NA
abundance: once
CDR3aa: CAWSNGQTNYEQYF
CDR3nt: TGTGCCTGGAGCAACGGACAGACAAACTACGAGCAGTACTTC

j_gene: TRBJ2-7
v_gene: TRBV13
d_gene: TRBD1
abundance: NA
CDR3aa: CASSLSDRLSGKQYF
CDR3nt: TGTGCCAGCAGCTTATCGGACAGGCTGTCGGGGAAGCAGTACTTC

j_gene: TRBJ2-5
v_gene: TRBV7-9
d_gene: TRBD2
abundance: NA
CDR3aa: CASRPSGRAETQYF
CDR3nt: TGTGCCAGCAGGCCTAGCGGGAGGGCGGAGACCCAGTACTTC

j_gene: TRBJ2-3
v_gene: TRBV29-1
d_gene: TRBD2
abundance: NA
CDR3aa: CSVDPGLGQTQYF
CDR3nt: TGCAGCGTAGACCCGGGACTAGGGCAGACGCAGTATTTT

j_gene: TRBJ2-5
v_gene: TRBV30
d_gene: NA
abundance: NA
CDR3aa: CASGRKTSQYF
CDR3nt: TGTGCCTCGGGACGCAAGACATCCCAGTACTTC

j_gene: TRBJ2-1
v_gene: TRBV7-9
d_gene: NA
abundance: NA
CDR3aa: CASSLTAEQFF
CDR3nt: TGTGCCAGCAGCTTGACTGCGGAGCAGTTCTTC

j_gene: TRBJ1-1
v_gene: TRBV18
d_gene: NA
abundance: NA
CDR3aa: CASSPQNSNTEAFF
CDR3nt: TGTGCCAGCTCACCACAGAACTCTAACACTGAAGCTTTCTTT

j_gene: TRBJ1-5
v_gene: TRBV7-9
d_gene: NA
abundance: NA
CDR3aa: CASSHNGNQPQHF
CDR3nt: TGTGCCAGCAGCCATAACGGCAATCAGCCCCAGCATTTT

j_gene: TRBJ2-5
v_gene: TRBV18
d_gene: NA
abundance: NA
CDR3aa: CATSVNQETQYF
CDR3nt: TGTGCCACCTCAGTTAACCAAGAGACCCAGTACTTC

j_gene: TRBJ2-7
v_gene: TRBV25-1
d_gene: NA
abundance: once
CDR3aa: CASSELGTLEQYF
CDR3nt: TGTGCCAGCAGTGAATTGGGGACACTCGAGCAGTACTTC

j_gene: TRBJ2-4
v_gene: TRBV27
d_gene: NA
abundance: NA
CDR3aa: CASSLGPIAKNIQYF
CDR3nt: TGTGCCAGCAGTTTAGGGCCGATAGCCAAAAACATTCAGTACTTC